This T cell receptor beta chain was profiled in a study of T cell changes during pregnancy in multiple sclerosis (dated by TCRdb to about 2019). General notes on the study: The study examined how the T cell repertoire changed over the course of pregnancy in women with multiple sclerosis.

To prepare the library, the immunoSEQ multiplex PCR assay was applied. The table was pulled from immuneACCESS by TCRdb, which kept in-frame rearrangements only. Such tables lose some clones; where checked, under half of the loss comes from unresolved V genes, and the rest has no known cause. The sample table records 33,000 or so clones; around 90% of these occur just once. The top ten clonotypes cover over 5% of the sample. With regard to this clone: The specificity of this receptor is unknown. Nothing much larger sits one base from this clone, and base qualities are not available.

The receptor comes from a female donor in good health, enrolled as a control in a pregnancy study. The sequences come from peripheral blood, collected in the third trimester of pregnancy.

The CDR3 here reads CASSEQGLGADGEQYF. The DNA sequence follows: TGTGCCAGCAGTGAACAGGGGTTGGGGGCCGATGGGGAGCAGTACTTC. Recombination connected TRBV2 to TRBJ2-7; TRBD1 is a possible D gene, resting on 6 matching bases. The CDR3 runs 16 residues from the cysteine to the phenylalanine. Just CDR3 DNA is preserved here, 48 bases in frame from base 1. From the germline V gene, CDR1 is SNHLY and CDR2 is FYNNEI. The V end loses 2 bases and the J end loses 7 bases, and a stretch of 21 bases separates them.